This T cell receptor beta chain stems from a study of blood T cell repertoires in COVID-19. About the research overall: T cells, B-cell-depleted T cells, or PBMCs supplied cDNA or gDNA.

Assay used: immunoSEQ multiplex PCR; TCRdb lists only in-frame clones, some missing. The sample holds approximately 150,000 clones, about 87% seen once. Trimming cost V 4 bases and J 6 bases, with 19 bases left between them. Germline lookup yields CDR1 SGHTA and CDR2 FQGTGA. CDR3 length equals 16 residues. The chain links TRBV7-3 to TRBJ2-1; possibly TRBD1 for D (6 bases). Sequencing was performed on peripheral blood. The TCR comes from a woman aged 45 to 65 with acute or convalescent COVID-19. The CDR3 loop reads CASSYLQGRTSNEQFF. The CDR3 DNA reads TGTGCCAGCAGCTACCTACAGGGTAGGACGTCCAATGAGCAGTTCTTC.